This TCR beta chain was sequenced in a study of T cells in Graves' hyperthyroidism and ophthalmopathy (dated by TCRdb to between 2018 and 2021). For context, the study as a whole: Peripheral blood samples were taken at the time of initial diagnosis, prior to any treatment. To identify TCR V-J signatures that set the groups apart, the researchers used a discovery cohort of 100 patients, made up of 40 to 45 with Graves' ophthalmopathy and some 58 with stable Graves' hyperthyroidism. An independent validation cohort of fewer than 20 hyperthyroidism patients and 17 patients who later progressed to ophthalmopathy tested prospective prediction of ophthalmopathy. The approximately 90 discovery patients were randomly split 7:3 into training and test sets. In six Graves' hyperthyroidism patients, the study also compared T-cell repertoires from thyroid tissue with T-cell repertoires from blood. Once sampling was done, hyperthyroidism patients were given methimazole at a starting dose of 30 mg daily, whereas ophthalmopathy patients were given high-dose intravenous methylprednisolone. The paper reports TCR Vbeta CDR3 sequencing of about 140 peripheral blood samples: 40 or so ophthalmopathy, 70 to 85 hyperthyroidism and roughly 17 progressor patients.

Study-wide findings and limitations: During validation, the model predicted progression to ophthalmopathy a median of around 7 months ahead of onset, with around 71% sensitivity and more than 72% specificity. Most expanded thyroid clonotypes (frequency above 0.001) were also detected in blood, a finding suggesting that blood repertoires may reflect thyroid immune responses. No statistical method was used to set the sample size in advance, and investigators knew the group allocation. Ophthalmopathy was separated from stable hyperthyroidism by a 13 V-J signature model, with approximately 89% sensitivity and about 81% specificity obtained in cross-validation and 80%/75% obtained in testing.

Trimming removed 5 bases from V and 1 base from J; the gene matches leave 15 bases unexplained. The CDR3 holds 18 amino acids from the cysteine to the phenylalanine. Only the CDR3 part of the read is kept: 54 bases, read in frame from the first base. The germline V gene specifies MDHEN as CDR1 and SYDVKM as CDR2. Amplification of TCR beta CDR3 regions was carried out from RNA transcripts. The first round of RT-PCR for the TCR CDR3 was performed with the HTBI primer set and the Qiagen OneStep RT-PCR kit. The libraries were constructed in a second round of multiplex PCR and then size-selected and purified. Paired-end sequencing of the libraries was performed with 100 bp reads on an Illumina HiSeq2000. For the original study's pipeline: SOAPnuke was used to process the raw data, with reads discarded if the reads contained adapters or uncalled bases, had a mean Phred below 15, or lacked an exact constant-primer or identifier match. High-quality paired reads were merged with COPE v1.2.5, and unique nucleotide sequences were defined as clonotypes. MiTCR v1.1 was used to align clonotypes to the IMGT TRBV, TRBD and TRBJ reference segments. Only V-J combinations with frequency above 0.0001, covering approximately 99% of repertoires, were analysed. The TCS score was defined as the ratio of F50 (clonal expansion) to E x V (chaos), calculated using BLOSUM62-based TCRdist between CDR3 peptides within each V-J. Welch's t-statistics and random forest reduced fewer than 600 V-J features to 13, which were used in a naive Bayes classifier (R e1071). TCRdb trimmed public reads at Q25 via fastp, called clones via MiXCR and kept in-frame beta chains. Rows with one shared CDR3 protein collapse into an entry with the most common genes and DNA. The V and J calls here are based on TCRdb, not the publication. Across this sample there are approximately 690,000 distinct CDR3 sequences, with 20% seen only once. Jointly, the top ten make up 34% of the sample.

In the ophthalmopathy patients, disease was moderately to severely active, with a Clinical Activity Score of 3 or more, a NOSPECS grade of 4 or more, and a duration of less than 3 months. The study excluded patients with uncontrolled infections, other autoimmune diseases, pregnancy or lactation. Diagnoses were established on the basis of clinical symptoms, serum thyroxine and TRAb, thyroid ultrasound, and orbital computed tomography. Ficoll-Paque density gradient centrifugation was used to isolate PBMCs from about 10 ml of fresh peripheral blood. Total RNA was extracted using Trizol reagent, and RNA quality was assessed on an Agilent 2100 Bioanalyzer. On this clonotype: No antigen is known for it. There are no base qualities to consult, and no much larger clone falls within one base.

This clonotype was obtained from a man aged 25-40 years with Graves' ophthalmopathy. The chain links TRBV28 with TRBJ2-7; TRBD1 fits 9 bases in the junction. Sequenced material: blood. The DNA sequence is TGTGCCAGCAGTCGCCGGGACAGGGACAAAGGGGCTTCCTACGAGCAGTACTTC. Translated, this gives CASSRRDRDKGASYEQYF.